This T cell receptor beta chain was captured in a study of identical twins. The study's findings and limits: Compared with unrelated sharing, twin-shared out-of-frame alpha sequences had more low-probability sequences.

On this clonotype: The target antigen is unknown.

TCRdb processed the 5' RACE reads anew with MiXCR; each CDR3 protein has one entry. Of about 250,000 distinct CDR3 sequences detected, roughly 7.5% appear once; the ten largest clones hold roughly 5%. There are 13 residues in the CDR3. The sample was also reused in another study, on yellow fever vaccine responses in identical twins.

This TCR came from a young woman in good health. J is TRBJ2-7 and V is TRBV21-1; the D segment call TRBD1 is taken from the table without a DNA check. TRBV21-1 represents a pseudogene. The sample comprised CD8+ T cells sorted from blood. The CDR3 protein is CASSDRGHHEQYF. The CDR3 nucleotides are TGTGCCAGCAGTGACAGGGGGCACCACGAGCAGTACTTC.